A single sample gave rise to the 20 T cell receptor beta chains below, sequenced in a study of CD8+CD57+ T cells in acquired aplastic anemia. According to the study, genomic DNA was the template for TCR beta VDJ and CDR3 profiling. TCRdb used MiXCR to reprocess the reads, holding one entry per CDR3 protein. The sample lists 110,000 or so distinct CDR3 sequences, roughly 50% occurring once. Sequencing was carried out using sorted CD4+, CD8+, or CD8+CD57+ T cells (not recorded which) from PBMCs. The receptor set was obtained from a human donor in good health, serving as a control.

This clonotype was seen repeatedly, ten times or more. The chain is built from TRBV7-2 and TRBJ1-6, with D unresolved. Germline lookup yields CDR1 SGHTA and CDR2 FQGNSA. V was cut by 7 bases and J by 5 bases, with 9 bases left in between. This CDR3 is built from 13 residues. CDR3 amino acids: CASNTDNNSPLHF. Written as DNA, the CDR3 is TGTGCCAGCAACACAGATAATAATTCACCCCTCCACTTT.

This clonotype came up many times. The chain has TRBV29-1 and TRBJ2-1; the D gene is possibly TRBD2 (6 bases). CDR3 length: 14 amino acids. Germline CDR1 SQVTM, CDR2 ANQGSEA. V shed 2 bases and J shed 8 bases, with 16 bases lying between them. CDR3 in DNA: TGCAGCGTTGAAATGCCGGGGAGGTGGGATGAGCAGTTCTTC. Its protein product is CSVEMPGRWDEQFF.

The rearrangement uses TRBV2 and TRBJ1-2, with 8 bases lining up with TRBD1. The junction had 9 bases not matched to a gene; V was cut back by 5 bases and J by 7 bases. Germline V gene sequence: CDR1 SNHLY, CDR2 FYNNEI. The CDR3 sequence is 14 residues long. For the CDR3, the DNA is TGTGCCAGCAGTACGGACAGGGATTCTCGTGGCTACACCTTC. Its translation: CASSTDRDSRGYTF.

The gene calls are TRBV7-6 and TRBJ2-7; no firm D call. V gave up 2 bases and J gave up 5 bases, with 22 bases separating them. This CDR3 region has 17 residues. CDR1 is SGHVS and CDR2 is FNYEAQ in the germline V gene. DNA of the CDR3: TGTGCCAGCAGCTTAAATCCCGGGCGGTTGGGGAAGGACGAGCAGTACTTC. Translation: CASSLNPGRLGKDEQYF.

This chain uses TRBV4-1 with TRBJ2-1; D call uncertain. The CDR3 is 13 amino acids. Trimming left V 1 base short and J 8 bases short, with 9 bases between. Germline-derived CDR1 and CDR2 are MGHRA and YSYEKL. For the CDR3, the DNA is TGCGCCAGCAGCCAAGTTCGTGGCTATGAGCAGTTCTTC. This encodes CASSQVRGYEQFF.

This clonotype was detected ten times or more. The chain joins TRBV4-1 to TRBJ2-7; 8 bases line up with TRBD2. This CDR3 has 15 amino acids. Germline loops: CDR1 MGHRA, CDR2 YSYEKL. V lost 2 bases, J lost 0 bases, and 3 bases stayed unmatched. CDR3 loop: CASSQSSGGSYEQYF. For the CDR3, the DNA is TGCGCCAGCAGCCAATCGAGCGGGGGCTCCTACGAGCAGTACTTC.

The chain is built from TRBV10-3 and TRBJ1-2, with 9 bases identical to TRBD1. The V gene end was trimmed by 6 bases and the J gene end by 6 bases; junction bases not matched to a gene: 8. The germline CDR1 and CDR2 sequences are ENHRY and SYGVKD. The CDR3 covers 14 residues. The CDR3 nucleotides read TGTGCCATCAGCAGACAGGGGGGTAGGGATGGCTACACCTTC. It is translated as CAISRQGGRDGYTF.

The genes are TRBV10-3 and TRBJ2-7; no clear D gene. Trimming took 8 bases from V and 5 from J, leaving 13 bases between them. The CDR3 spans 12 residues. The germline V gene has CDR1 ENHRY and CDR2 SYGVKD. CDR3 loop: CAIGPGANEQYF. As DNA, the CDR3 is TGTGCCATCGGTCCGGGTGCGAACGAGCAGTACTTC.

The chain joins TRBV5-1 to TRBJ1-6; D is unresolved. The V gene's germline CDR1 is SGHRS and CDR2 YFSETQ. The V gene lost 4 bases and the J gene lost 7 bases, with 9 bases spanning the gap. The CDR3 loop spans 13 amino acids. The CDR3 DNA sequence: TGCGCCAGCAGCCGGAAACCCAATTCACCCCTCCACTTT. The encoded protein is CASSRKPNSPLHF.

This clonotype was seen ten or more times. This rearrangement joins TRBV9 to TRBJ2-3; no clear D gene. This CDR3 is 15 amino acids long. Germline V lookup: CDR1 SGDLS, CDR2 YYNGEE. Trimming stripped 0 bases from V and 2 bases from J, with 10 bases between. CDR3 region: CASSVGRASTDTQYF. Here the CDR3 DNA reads TGTGCCAGCAGCGTAGGACGGGCTTCCACAGATACGCAGTATTTT.

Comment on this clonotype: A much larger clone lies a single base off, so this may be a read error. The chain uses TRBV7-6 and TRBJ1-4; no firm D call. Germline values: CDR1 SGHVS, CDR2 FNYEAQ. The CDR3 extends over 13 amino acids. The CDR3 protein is CVSSLAVNEKLFF. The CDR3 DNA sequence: TGTGTCAGCAGCTTAGCAGTTAATGAAAAACTGTTTTTT.

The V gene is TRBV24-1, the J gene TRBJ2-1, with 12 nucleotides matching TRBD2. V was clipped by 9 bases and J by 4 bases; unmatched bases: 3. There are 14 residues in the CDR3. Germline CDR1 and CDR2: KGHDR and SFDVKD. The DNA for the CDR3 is TGTGCCACCCAAGGACTAGCGGGGTACAATGAGCAGTTCTTC. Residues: CATQGLAGYNEQFF.

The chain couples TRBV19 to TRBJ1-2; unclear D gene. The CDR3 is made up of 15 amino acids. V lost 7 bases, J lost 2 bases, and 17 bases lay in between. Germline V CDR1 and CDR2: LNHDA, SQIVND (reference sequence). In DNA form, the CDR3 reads TGTGCCAGTACCATTGGGCGGGGATTGAACTATGGCTACACCTTC. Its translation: CASTIGRGLNYGYTF.

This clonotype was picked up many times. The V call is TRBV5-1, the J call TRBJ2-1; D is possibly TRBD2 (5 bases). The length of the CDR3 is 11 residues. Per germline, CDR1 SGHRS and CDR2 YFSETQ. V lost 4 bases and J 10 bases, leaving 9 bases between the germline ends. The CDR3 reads CASSLTREQFF. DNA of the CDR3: TGCGCCAGCAGCCTTACTAGAGAGCAGTTCTTC. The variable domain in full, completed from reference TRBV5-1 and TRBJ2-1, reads KAGVTQTPRYLIKTRGQQVTLSCSPISGHRSVSWYQQTPGQGLQFLFEYFSETQRNKGNFPGRFSGRQFSNSRSEMNVSTLELGDSALYLCASSLTREQFFGPGTRLTVL.

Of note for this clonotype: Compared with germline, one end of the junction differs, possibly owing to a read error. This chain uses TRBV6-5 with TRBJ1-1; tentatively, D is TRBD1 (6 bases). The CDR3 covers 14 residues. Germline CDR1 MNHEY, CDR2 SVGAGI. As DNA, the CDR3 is TGTGCCAGCGGTTACCAAACCACAGGGACTGAAGCTTTCTTT. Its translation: CASGYQTTGTEAFF.

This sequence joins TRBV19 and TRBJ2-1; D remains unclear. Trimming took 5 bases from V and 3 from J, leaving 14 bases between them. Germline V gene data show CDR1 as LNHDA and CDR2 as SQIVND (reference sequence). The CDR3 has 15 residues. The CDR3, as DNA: TGTGCCAGTAGTCCCCACCCCGGTGGCTACAATGAGCAGTTCTTC. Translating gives CASSPHPGGYNEQFF.

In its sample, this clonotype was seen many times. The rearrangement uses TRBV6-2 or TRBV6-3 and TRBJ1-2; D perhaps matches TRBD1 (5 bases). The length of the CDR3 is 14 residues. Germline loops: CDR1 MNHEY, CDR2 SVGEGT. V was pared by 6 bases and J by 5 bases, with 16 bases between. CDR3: CASSTGGTRYGYTF. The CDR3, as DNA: TGTGCCAGCAGCACAGGAGGGACGCGGTATGGCTACACCTTC.

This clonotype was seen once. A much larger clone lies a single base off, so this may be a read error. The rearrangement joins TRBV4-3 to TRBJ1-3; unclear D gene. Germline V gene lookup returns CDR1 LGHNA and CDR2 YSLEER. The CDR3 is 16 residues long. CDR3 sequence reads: CASSQGIDRSGTTIYF. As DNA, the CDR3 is TGCGCCAGCAGCCAAGGGATCGACCGCTCTGGAACCACCATATATTTT.

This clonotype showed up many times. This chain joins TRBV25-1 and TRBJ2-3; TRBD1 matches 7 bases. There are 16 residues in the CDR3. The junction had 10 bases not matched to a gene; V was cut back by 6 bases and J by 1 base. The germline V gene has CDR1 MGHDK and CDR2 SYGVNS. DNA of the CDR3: TGTGCCAGCAGGGTAAGGGAAGGACAGGGCACAGATACGCAGTATTTT. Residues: CASRVREGQGTDTQYF.

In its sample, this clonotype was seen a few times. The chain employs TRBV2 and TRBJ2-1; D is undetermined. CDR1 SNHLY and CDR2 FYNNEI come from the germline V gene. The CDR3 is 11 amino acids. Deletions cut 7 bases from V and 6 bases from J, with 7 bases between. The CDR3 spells CASTSANEQFF. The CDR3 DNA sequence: TGTGCCAGCACGTCCGCCAATGAGCAGTTCTTC.